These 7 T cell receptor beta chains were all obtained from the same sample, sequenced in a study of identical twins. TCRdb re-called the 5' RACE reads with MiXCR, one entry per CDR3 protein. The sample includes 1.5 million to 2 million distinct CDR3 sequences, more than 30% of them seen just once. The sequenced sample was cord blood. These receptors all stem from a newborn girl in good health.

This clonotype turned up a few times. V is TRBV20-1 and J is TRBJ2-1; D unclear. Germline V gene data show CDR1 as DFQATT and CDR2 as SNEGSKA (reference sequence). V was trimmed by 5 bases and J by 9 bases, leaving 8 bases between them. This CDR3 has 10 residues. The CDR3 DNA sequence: TGCAGTGCTTATTCCGGTGAGCAGTTCTTC. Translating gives CSAYSGEQFF.

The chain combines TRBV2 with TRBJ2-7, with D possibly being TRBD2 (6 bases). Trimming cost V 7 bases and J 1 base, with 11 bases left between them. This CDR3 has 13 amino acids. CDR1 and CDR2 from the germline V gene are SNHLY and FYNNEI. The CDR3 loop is CASNRDSSYEQYF. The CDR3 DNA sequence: TGTGCCAGCAATCGGGACTCTTCCTACGAGCAGTACTTC. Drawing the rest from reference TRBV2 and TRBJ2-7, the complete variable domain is EPEVTQTPSHQVTQMGQEVILRCVPISNHLYFYWYRQILGQKVEFLVSFYNNEISEKSEIFDDQFSVERPDGSNFTLKIRSTKLEDSAMYFCASNRDSSYEQYFGPGTRLTVT.

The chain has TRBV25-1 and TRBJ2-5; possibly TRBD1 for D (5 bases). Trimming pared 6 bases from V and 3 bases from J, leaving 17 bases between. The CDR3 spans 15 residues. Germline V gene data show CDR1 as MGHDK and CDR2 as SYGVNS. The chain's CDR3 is CASSILGASKETQYF. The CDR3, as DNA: TGTGCCAGCAGCATTTTAGGGGCCTCCAAAGAGACCCAGTACTTC.

CDR3 in DNA: TGTGCCACCAGTGATTCCTGGTCCGGGACTAGCGAAGCCTACGAGCAGTACTTC. Its protein product is CATSDSWSGTSEAYEQYF. V is TRBV24-1 and J is TRBJ2-7; 10 nucleotides match TRBD2. Losses at the gene ends were 2 bases for V and 2 bases for J; bases not matched to a gene: 11. The CDR3 is made up of 18 amino acids. From germline, CDR1 is KGHDR and CDR2 SFDVKD.

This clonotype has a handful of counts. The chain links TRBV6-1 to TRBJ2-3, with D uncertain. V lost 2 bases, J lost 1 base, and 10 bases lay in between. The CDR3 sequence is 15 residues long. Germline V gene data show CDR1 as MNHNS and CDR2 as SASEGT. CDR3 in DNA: TGTGCCAGCAGTGAAACAAGGATGCGCACAGATACGCAGTATTTT. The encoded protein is CASSETRMRTDTQYF.

The CDR3 sequence: CASSLGMGANVLTF. DNA of the CDR3: TGTGCCAGCAGCTTAGGGATGGGGGCCAACGTCCTGACTTTC. The V call is TRBV7-9, the J call TRBJ2-6, with D unclear. V lost 1 base to trimming and J lost 4 bases, with 5 bases between them. Germline V gene sequence: CDR1 SEHNR, CDR2 FQNEAQ (reference sequence). CDR3 size: 14 residues.

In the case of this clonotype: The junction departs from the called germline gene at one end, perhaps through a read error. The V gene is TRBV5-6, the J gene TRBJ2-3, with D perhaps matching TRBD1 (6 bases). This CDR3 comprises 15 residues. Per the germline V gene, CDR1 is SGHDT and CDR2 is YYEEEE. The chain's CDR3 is CASSSRDIEPDTQYF. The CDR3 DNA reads TGTGCCAGCAGCTCCAGGGACATAGAGCCAGATACCCAGTATTTT.